A single sample is the source of the 22 T cell receptor beta chains below, sequenced in a study of response to subunit inactivated influenza vaccine. TCRdb fed the RT-PCR reads into MiXCR, producing one record per CDR3 protein. Among roughly 790,000 distinct CDR3 sequences listed, about 20% were seen once. This specimen consisted of PBMCs from blood, obtained more than 4 days after vaccination. Source of these receptors: a man aged 50-60 years who received an inactivated influenza vaccine.

The chain uses TRBV28 and TRBJ2-1, with 7 bases lining up with TRBD2. The J segment lost 2 bases and the V segment lost 8 bases, leaving 18 bases of the junction unmatched. The CDR3 contains 18 residues. CDR1 and CDR2 (germline): MDHEN, SYDVKM. This CDR3 is CASGQPKSERETYNEQFF. CDR3 nucleotide sequence: TGTGCCAGCGGACAACCTAAATCGGAGCGGGAAACCTACAATGAGCAGTTCTTC.

This clonotype showed up many times. The chain combines TRBV29-1 with TRBJ2-3; D remains unclear. V dropped 0 bases and J dropped 0 bases, with 10 bases sitting between them. Germline CDR1 SQVTM, CDR2 ANQGSEA. This CDR3 has 15 residues. The CDR3 DNA is TGCAGCGTTGAAGATCCTGGGCCCAGCACAGATACGCAGTATTTT. It codes for CSVEDPGPSTDTQYF.

V usage is TRBV3-1 and J usage is TRBJ2-5; TRBD1 matches at 9 bases. The CDR3 spans 15 residues. Trimming cost V 1 base and J 1 base; bases outside gene matches: 1. Germline V CDR1 and CDR2: LGHDT, YNNKEL (reference sequence). The CDR3 reads CASSQVGQGQETQYF. The CDR3 region has the DNA TGTGCCAGCAGCCAAGTGGGACAGGGCCAAGAGACCCAGTACTTC.

This clonotype was observed a handful of times. The chain couples TRBV12-3 or TRBV12-4 to TRBJ2-7; D is ambiguous. The CDR3 sequence is 13 residues long. V lost 5 bases and J 7 bases, leaving 15 bases between the germline ends. This CDR3 reads CASSPTAVREQYF. As DNA, the CDR3 is TGTGCCAGCAGTCCTACAGCAGTACGGGAGCAGTACTTC.

The V gene is TRBV28, the J gene TRBJ2-7; D call uncertain. The CDR3 loop spans 15 amino acids. With 5 bases removed from V and 5 bases from J, the gap between germline ends came to 19 bases. Germline loops: CDR1 MDHEN, CDR2 SYDVKM. The DNA for the CDR3 is TGTGCCAGCAGTCCCAGTAAAGCCCTCACCGACGAGCAGTACTTC. Protein: CASSPSKALTDEQYF.

Comments on this clonotype: At one end the junction does not follow the germline gene, possibly because of a read error. The chain uses TRBV7-9 and TRBJ2-1; maybe TRBD2 (5 bases). Germline-derived CDR1 and CDR2 are SEHNR and FQNEAQ (reference sequence). The CDR3 is 16 residues long. The CDR3 region has the DNA TGTGCCAGCAGCTTAGTAACGGGAAAAGTAGGATATGAGAAGTTCTTC. Its translation is CASSLVTGKVGYEKFF.

This clonotype has just a few counts. The chain is built from TRBV20-1 and TRBJ2-5; D remains unclear. The V end lost 1 base, the J end lost 3 bases, and 15 bases lay between the germline ends. Germline loops: CDR1 DFQATT, CDR2 SNEGSKA (reference sequence). This CDR3 contains 15 residues. The CDR3 loop reads CSARGWRRPEETQYF. CDR3 coding DNA: TGCAGTGCTAGAGGTTGGCGGCGGCCCGAAGAGACCCAGTACTTC.

This chain joins TRBV20-1 and TRBJ2-3; 7 bases map to TRBD1. CDR3 length equals 14 residues. V lost 1 base to trimming and J lost 6 bases; unmatched junction nucleotides: 7. The germline gives CDR1 DFQATT, CDR2 SNEGSKA (reference sequence). As DNA, the CDR3 is TGCAGTGCTAGAGGGGTGAGGGGGCCCGATACGCAGTATTTT. It encodes CSARGVRGPDTQYF.

The chain employs TRBV7-2 and TRBJ1-1; D is unclear. Trimming left V 0 bases short and J 1 base short, with 9 bases between. The CDR3 has 15 amino acids. Germline V gene data show CDR1 as SGHTA and CDR2 as FQGNSA. CDR3 in DNA: TGTGCCAGCAGCTTAGCGTATGTGCAGAACACTGAAGCTTTCTTT. Translated: CASSLAYVQNTEAFF.

This chain joins TRBV20-1 and TRBJ2-4; D perhaps matches TRBD2 (6 bases). Germline V lookup: CDR1 DFQATT, CDR2 SNEGSKA (reference sequence). CDR3 length: 13 residues. Trimming left V 7 bases short and J 3 bases short, with 13 bases between. The CDR3 protein is CSVRTNLKNIQYF. The CDR3 bases are TGCAGTGTAAGGACTAACCTCAAAAACATTCAGTACTTC.

This clonotype has more than one count but fewer than ten. The J gene is TRBJ2-7, the V gene TRBV28, with D perhaps given as TRBD1 or TRBD2 (5 bases each). Germline CDR1 and CDR2: MDHEN and SYDVKM. Deletions cut 6 bases from V and 10 bases from J, with 13 bases between. CDR3 length equals 11 residues. In nucleotides, the CDR3 is TGTGCCAGCAGCCCTAGGGGACCCCAGTACTTC. The encoded protein is CASSPRGPQYF.

The chain is built from TRBV20-1 and TRBJ1-6; D perhaps matches TRBD1 (6 bases). V lost 0 bases and J lost 8, with 11 bases in between. There are 14 residues in the CDR3. CDR1 and CDR2 from the germline V gene are DFQATT and SNEGSKA (reference sequence). The CDR3 spells CSARDQGIYSPLHF. For the CDR3, the DNA is TGCAGTGCTAGAGATCAGGGGATTTATTCACCCCTCCACTTT.

There are a few counts of this clonotype. This chain uses TRBV5-1 with TRBJ2-5; no reliable D call. V was clipped by 4 bases and J by 5 bases, with 21 bases between them. This CDR3 is 16 amino acids long. The V gene's germline CDR1 is SGHRS and CDR2 YFSETQ. CDR3 protein: CASSPSVTLELETQYF. The CDR3 DNA follows: TGCGCCAGCAGCCCCAGCGTAACCTTAGAACTGGAGACCCAGTACTTC.

In its sample, this clonotype was seen a few times. The rearrangement joins TRBV7-2 to TRBJ2-7, with 8 positions matching TRBD2. This CDR3 has 14 amino acids. Germline CDR1 reads SGHTA; CDR2 reads FQGNSA. Unmatched junction bases numbered 4, after V lost 3 bases and J lost 3 bases. As DNA, the CDR3 is TGTGCCAGCAGCTTCCAGCGGGAGAGCTACGAGCAGTACTTC. Translating it yields CASSFQRESYEQYF.

The rearrangement uses TRBV12-3 or TRBV12-4 and TRBJ2-2; the match to TRBD2 covers 9 bases. The CDR3 covers 16 residues. V shed 3 bases, J shed 6 bases, and the junction held 8 bases outside the gene matches. The CDR3 bases are TGTGCCAGCAGTTTCTGGAGCGGGGGGTTCGCCGGGGAGCTGTTTTTT. Translating gives CASSFWSGGFAGELFF.

The count of this clonotype is one. The chain is built from TRBV6-1 and TRBJ1-1, with a tentative D call TRBD1 (5 bases). V lost 7 bases, J lost 5 bases, and 17 bases lay in between. The CDR3 is 14 residues long. CDR1 and CDR2 from the germline V gene are MNHNS and SASEGT. The DNA for the CDR3 is TGTGCCAGCACCGGAGCTCAGGGTGGTACTGAAGCTTTCTTT. As protein: CASTGAQGGTEAFF.

The gene calls are TRBV6-2 or TRBV6-3 and TRBJ2-2; TRBD1 is a possible D gene (6 bases). This CDR3 comprises 15 residues. V lost 7 bases and J 6 bases, leaving 18 bases between the germline ends. Germline values: CDR1 MNHEY, CDR2 SVGEGT. In DNA, the CDR3 is TGTGCCAGCACCTCGGTCCCCACAGGGTCCGGGGAGCTGTTTTTT. This codes for CASTSVPTGSGELFF.

This clonotype was found a few times. This chain joins TRBV4-2 and TRBJ2-7; 8 bases fit TRBD2. V dropped 0 bases and J dropped 5; count of bases not matched to a gene: 9. The CDR3 is 16 amino acids. Germline-derived CDR1 and CDR2 are LGHNA and YNFKEQ. For the CDR3, the DNA is TGTGCCAGCAGCCAAGATAGAGAGCGGGAGCTTCACGAGCAGTACTTC. This codes for CASSQDRERELHEQYF.

This clonotype was counted a few times. The J gene is TRBJ2-3, the V gene TRBV12-3 or TRBV12-4; perhaps TRBD1 as D (5 bases). Trimming pared 3 bases from V and 4 bases from J, leaving 14 bases between. There are 15 residues in the CDR3. The CDR3 loop reads CASSFQGIIADTQYF. CDR3 nucleotides: TGTGCCAGCAGTTTTCAGGGTATAATAGCAGATACGCAGTATTTT.

In its sample, this clonotype was seen a few times. The chain joins TRBV11-2 to TRBJ2-7; 7 positions agree with TRBD1. V lost 5 bases to trimming and J lost 2 bases; unmatched junction nucleotides: 18. The germline gives CDR1 SGHAT, CDR2 FQNNGV. CDR3 length: 18 amino acids. Written as DNA, the CDR3 is TGTGCCAGCAGCCCTAGTGGGTTTCTAAGGGGGCCCACCTACGAGCAGTACTTC. Translated, it gives CASSPSGFLRGPTYEQYF.

In its sample, this clonotype was seen many times. The chain employs TRBV10-3 and TRBJ2-7, with D possibly being TRBD1 (5 bases). CDR1 is ENHRY and CDR2 is SYGVKD in the germline V gene. The CDR3 runs 17 residues. V gave up 4 bases and J gave up 0 bases, with 19 bases separating them. CDR3 in amino acids: CAISVIQSTGHSYEQYF. In DNA, the CDR3 is TGTGCCATCAGTGTCATTCAAAGTACAGGACACTCCTACGAGCAGTACTTC.

The J gene is TRBJ2-7, the V gene TRBV5-1; 7 bases fit TRBD2. V lost 3 bases to trimming and J lost 6 bases; unmatched junction nucleotides: 15. CDR1 SGHRS and CDR2 YFSETQ come from the germline V gene. The CDR3 is made up of 16 amino acids. CDR3 region: CASSWKLGLPRGEQYF. As DNA, the CDR3 is TGCGCCAGCAGCTGGAAATTGGGACTACCCAGAGGCGAGCAGTACTTC.